A single sample is the source of the 22 T cell receptor beta chains below, sequenced in a study of OX40 agonist ivuxolimab in advanced cancers. TCRdb keeps only in-frame clones here, not all; method: immunoSEQ multiplex PCR. The repertoire holds around 44,000 clones, approximately 80% seen once, with 4.5% to 5.5% in the top ten. The starting material was CD4+ or CD8+ T cells sorted from blood, obtained in a trial of the OX40 agonist ivuxolimab. The origin of the receptors is an adult with an advanced solid tumor such as melanoma, head and neck, liver or kidney cancer.

The chain has TRBV9 and TRBJ2-2; no clear D gene. V lost 2 bases and J 5 bases, leaving 13 bases between the germline ends. There are 15 residues in the CDR3. In germline, CDR1 is SGDLS, CDR2 YYNGEE. This CDR3 reads CASSVTQGSTGELFF. The CDR3, as DNA: TGTGCCAGCAGCGTGACCCAAGGGTCTACCGGGGAGCTGTTTTTT.

The gene calls are TRBV30 and TRBJ1-2; maybe TRBD1 (5 bases). The CDR3 is made up of 13 amino acids. From germline, CDR1 is GTSNPN and CDR2 SVGIG (reference sequence). V was clipped by 2 bases and J by 2 bases, with 9 bases between them. CDR3 coding DNA: TGTGCCTGGAGTCGGGACGAAAACTATGGCTACACCTTC. Amino acids: CAWSRDENYGYTF.

This rearrangement joins TRBV5-4 to TRBJ1-5; D is ambiguous. The CDR3 is 16 amino acids. Between the trimmed V and J ends, which lost 3 bases and 2 bases, there was a span of 15 bases. CDR1 is SGHNT and CDR2 is YYREEE in the germline V gene (reference sequence). CDR3 loop: CASSSIPARRNQPQHF. The CDR3 DNA reads TGTGCCAGCAGCTCCATCCCGGCTAGGCGCAATCAGCCCCAGCATTTT.

This clone was observed a handful of times. The V call is TRBV5-5, the J call TRBJ1-1; TRBD1 is a possible D gene (5 bases). This CDR3 region has 16 residues. Trimming removed 0 bases at V and 4 bases at J, with 16 bases between. Germline assignment: CDR1 SGHKS and CDR2 YYEKEE (reference sequence). CDR3 nucleotides: TGTGCCAGCAGCTTGGCCCAGACGTTGAGGGGCACTGAAGCTTTCTTT. This translates into CASSLAQTLRGTEAFF. Filled out from reference TRBV5-5 and TRBJ1-1, the complete variable domain reads DAGVTQSPTHLIKTRGQQVTLRCSPISGHKSVSWYQQVLGQGPQFIFQYYEKEERGRGNFPDRFSARQFPNYSSELNVNALLLGDSALYLCASSLAQTLRGTEAFFGQGTRLTVV.

This chain uses TRBV19 with TRBJ1-2, with D maybe TRBD1 (5 bases). V gave up 0 bases and J gave up 8 bases, with 10 bases separating them. The CDR3 is 13 residues long. The germline V gene has CDR1 LNHDA and CDR2 SQIVND (reference sequence). CDR3 nucleotides: TGTGCCAGTAGTATAGAACCCGAGGGGGGCTACACCTTC. As protein: CASSIEPEGGYTF.

The J gene is TRBJ1-4, the V gene TRBV5-1; TRBD1 is a possible D gene (6 bases). Trimming stripped 4 bases from V and 4 bases from J, with 11 bases between. The germline CDR1 and CDR2 sequences are SGHRS and YFSETQ. CDR3 length equals 14 residues. The CDR3 protein is CASSLMDSNEKLFF. The DNA of the CDR3 is TGCGCCAGCAGCCTGATGGACAGTAATGAAAAACTGTTTTTT.

V gene TRBV30 combines with J gene TRBJ1-1; D unresolved. The CDR3 spans 12 residues. Germline loops: CDR1 GTSNPN, CDR2 SVGIG (reference sequence). V was cut by 4 bases and J by 10 bases, with 16 bases left in between. The CDR3 reads CAWTRGNFRAFF. CDR3 DNA sequence: TGTGCCTGGACCCGAGGGAATTTCAGAGCTTTCTTT.

V gene TRBV27 combines with J gene TRBJ1-5, with D unresolved. The germline V and J ends were trimmed by 10 bases and 2 bases, with 15 bases remaining between them. Looked up from germline, CDR1 is MNHEY and CDR2 is SMNVEV (reference sequence). This CDR3 comprises 14 residues. This CDR3 reads CATLNPSGNQPQHF. CDR3 DNA sequence: TGTGCCACCCTAAACCCGTCGGGCAATCAGCCCCAGCATTTT.

This clone was observed once. V is TRBV28 and J is TRBJ1-4; D is unclear. From germline, CDR1 is MDHEN and CDR2 SYDVKM. The V end lost 7 bases, the J end lost 4 bases, and 16 bases lay between the germline ends. The CDR3 totals 15 residues. The CDR3 loop is CASTPGGRINEKLFF. In DNA form, the CDR3 reads TGTGCCAGCACCCCGGGAGGACGGATTAATGAAAAACTGTTTTTT.

The chain uses TRBV18 and TRBJ2-7; D gene unclear. There are 14 residues in the CDR3. Per the germline V gene, CDR1 is KGHSH and CDR2 is LQKENI. Trimming removed 3 bases from V and 4 bases from J, with 13 bases in between. CDR3 in amino acids: CASSPNQGSYEQYF. The CDR3 coding sequence is TGTGCCAGCTCACCTAATCAAGGGTCGTACGAGCAGTACTTC.

This clone has just a few counts. The CDR3 region is CASSRQGSTEAFF. CDR3 in DNA: TGTGCCAGCAGTCGCCAGGGGTCCACTGAAGCTTTCTTT. V and J are TRBV6-5 and TRBJ1-1, with D possibly TRBD1 on 6 matching bases. In germline, CDR1 is MNHEY, CDR2 SVGAGI. The CDR3 is 13 amino acids. V was clipped by 5 bases and J by 4 bases, with 11 bases between them.

A few counts support this clone. The chain links TRBV7-9 to TRBJ2-7; tentatively, D is TRBD2 (5 bases). Per germline, CDR1 SEHNR and CDR2 FQNEAQ (reference sequence). CDR3 size: 13 residues. The V end was cut by 5 bases, the J end by 4 bases, with 12 bases between. The CDR3 bases are TGTGCCAGCAGCCGCGGAGAGGGTTACGAGCAGTACTTC. This codes for CASSRGEGYEQYF. The entire variable domain, with the rest obtained from reference TRBV7-9 and TRBJ2-7, is as follows: DTGVSQNPRHKITKRGQNVTFRCDPISEHNRLYWYRQTLGQGPEFLTYFQNEAQLEKSRLLSDRFSAERPKGSFSTLEIQRTEQGDSAMYLCASSRGEGYEQYFGPGTRLTVT.

This clone was picked up a small number of times. The chain uses TRBV7-9 and TRBJ1-1; D is unclear. The CDR3 has 11 residues. CDR1 and CDR2 (germline): SEHNR, FQNEAQ (reference sequence). V dropped 5 bases and J dropped 8 bases, with 9 bases sitting between them. DNA for the CDR3: TGTGCCAGCAGCCCGGGCCTGGAAGCTTTCTTT. Translating gives CASSPGLEAFF.

This chain connects TRBV29-1 to TRBJ2-6, with D hard to call. Germline CDR1 reads SQVTM; CDR2 reads ANQGSEA. This CDR3 region has 13 residues. Trimming took 4 bases from V and 1 from J, leaving 5 bases between them. CDR3 DNA sequence: TGCAGCGTTGGTTCATCTGGGGCCAACGTCCTGACTTTC. It codes for CSVGSSGANVLTF.

On this clone itself: Mismatch with germline at one junction end may stem from a read error. This chain uses TRBV19 with TRBJ2-1; 7 nucleotides align to TRBD2. Germline assignment: CDR1 LNHDA and CDR2 SQIVND (reference sequence). The CDR3 covers 15 residues. The CDR3 DNA follows: TGTGCCAGTAGCCCTGTCTACGCCGGGAGGAATGGGCAGTTCTTC. Protein sequence: CASSPVYAGRNGQFF.

The chain uses TRBV10-2 and TRBJ1-1; D is unresolved. This CDR3 has 13 residues. V was clipped by 3 bases and J by 4 bases, with 9 bases between them. The germline V gene encodes CDR1 WSHSY and CDR2 SAAADI. This CDR3 is CASSEGEGTEAFF. The CDR3 coding sequence is TGCGCCAGCAGTGAAGGTGAGGGCACTGAAGCTTTCTTT.

The gene calls are TRBV5-1 and TRBJ2-7; TRBD1 is a possible D gene (6 bases). CDR3 length: 17 amino acids. Germline CDR1 SGHRS, CDR2 YFSETQ. V dropped 7 bases and J dropped 2 bases, with 25 bases sitting between them. The CDR3 region has the DNA TGCGCCAGCGCCAAGCGCCAACAGGGAAGTGTTACCTACGAGCAGTACTTC. It specifies CASAKRQQGSVTYEQYF.

This sequence joins TRBV5-1 and TRBJ1-5; no firm D call. This CDR3 has 16 amino acids. Trimming removed 0 bases at V and 2 bases at J, with 12 bases between. Germline V CDR1 and CDR2: SGHRS, YFSETQ. CDR3 amino acids: CASSLEGDGGNQPQHF. DNA for the CDR3: TGCGCCAGCAGCTTGGAAGGAGATGGCGGCAATCAGCCCCAGCATTTT.

The chain uses TRBV6-6 and TRBJ1-2; 9 nucleotides match TRBD1. This CDR3 spans 15 amino acids. Germline-derived CDR1 and CDR2 are MNHNY and SVGAGI (reference sequence). J lost 4 bases, V lost 2 bases, and 5 bases had no gene match. As DNA, the CDR3 is TGTGCCAGCAGTTACGGGGACAGGGTTGGCTATGGCTACACCTTC. The encoded protein is CASSYGDRVGYGYTF.

The chain employs TRBV6-5 and TRBJ2-7; 7 bases are a match to TRBD2. V dropped 4 bases and J dropped 3; count of bases not matched to a gene: 6. Germline V gives CDR1 MNHEY, CDR2 SVGAGI. The CDR3 sequence is 14 residues long. This CDR3 reads CASSSPGGLYEQYF. The DNA for the CDR3 is TGTGCCAGCAGTTCACCGGGAGGACTCTACGAGCAGTACTTC.

This clone was counted a single time. This chain joins TRBV6-1 and TRBJ2-7; D not certain. Trimming shortened V by 6 bases and J by 4 bases, and 13 bases separated the two germline ends. Germline CDR1 and CDR2: MNHNS and SASEGT. This CDR3 has 13 residues. DNA for the CDR3: TGTGCCAGCAGCCTAGATCGGATGTACGAGCAGTACTTC. Its protein product is CASSLDRMYEQYF.

The chain carries TRBV4-1 and TRBJ2-7; TRBD1 matches 8 bases. The CDR3 spans 15 residues. Germline V gene data show CDR1 as MGHRA and CDR2 as YSYEKL. With 2 bases clipped from V and 6 bases from J, the junction kept 9 bases outside the gene matches. CDR3 in amino acids: CASSQQGAPRSEQYF. The CDR3 region has the DNA TGCGCCAGCAGCCAACAGGGGGCTCCCCGTAGCGAGCAGTACTTC.